A single sample is the source of the 15 T cell receptor beta chains below, sequenced in a study of technical replicates of blood from several donors. The data were produced by immunoSEQ multiplex PCR, yet TCRdb's version contains in-frame clones alone and is incomplete. Among some 80,000 clones listed, 90% to 98% were seen once. Sequencing input: T cells isolated from PBMCs. These TCRs come from a human donor in good health.

This chain connects TRBV27 to TRBJ2-7; 8 bases are a match to TRBD1. This CDR3 has 15 amino acids. V trimming: 6 bases; J trimming: 7 bases; junction bases outside the gene matches: 14. The V gene's germline CDR1 is MNHEY and CDR2 SMNVEV (reference sequence). CDR3 in amino acids: CASRVTGTGAMEQYF. Written as DNA, the CDR3 is TGTGCCAGCAGAGTCACCGGGACAGGAGCTATGGAGCAGTACTTC.

The genes are TRBV7-9 and TRBJ2-1; 8 bases agree with TRBD2. Germline CDR1 is SEHNR and CDR2 is FQNEAQ (reference sequence). This CDR3 has 14 amino acids. The V gene end was trimmed by 5 bases and the J gene end by 2 bases; junction bases not matched to a gene: 2. DNA for the CDR3: TGTGCCAGCAGCCCGGGACTAGCCTACAATGAGCAGTTCTTC. Amino acid sequence: CASSPGLAYNEQFF.

The chain employs TRBV4-1 and TRBJ1-5; D remains unclear. CDR3 length: 15 amino acids. From germline, CDR1 is MGHRA and CDR2 YSYEKL. Trimming pared 0 bases from V and 4 bases from J, leaving 10 bases between. DNA for the CDR3: TGCGCCAGCAGCCAAGATCTGGCCCAAAATCAGCCCCAGCATTTT. This gives the protein CASSQDLAQNQPQHF.

The gene calls are TRBV11-3 and TRBJ2-2; D not certain. The germline V and J ends were trimmed by 1 base and 6 bases, with 6 bases remaining between them. This CDR3 is 13 amino acids long. Germline V gene sequence: CDR1 SGHNT, CDR2 YENEEA. The CDR3 here is CASSLAVSGELFF. In DNA form, the CDR3 reads TGTGCCAGCAGCTTAGCCGTATCCGGGGAGCTGTTTTTT. Filled out from reference TRBV11-3 and TRBJ2-2, the complete variable domain reads EAGVVQSPRYKIIEKKQPVAFWCNPISGHNTLYWYLQNLGQGPELLIRYENEEAVDDSQLPKDRFSAERLKGVDSTLKIQPAELGDSAVYLCASSLAVSGELFFGEGSRLTVL.

The genes are TRBV7-2 and TRBJ2-5, with 11 bases lining up with TRBD2. Trimming cost V 5 bases and J 4 bases; bases outside gene matches: 9. From germline, CDR1 is SGHTA and CDR2 FQGNSA. The CDR3 is 16 amino acids. CDR3 sequence: CASSTLLAGGLETQYF. In DNA form, the CDR3 reads TGTGCCAGCAGCACATTATTAGCGGGAGGGCTAGAGACCCAGTACTTC.

The chain carries TRBV28 and TRBJ1-4; D gene unclear. Trimming pared 0 bases from V and 8 bases from J, leaving 7 bases between. CDR3 length: 13 amino acids. Germline V gene sequence: CDR1 MDHEN, CDR2 SYDVKM. CDR3 in DNA: TGTGCCAGCAGTTTATGGGCAGAAGAAAAACTGTTTTTT. Translation gives CASSLWAEEKLFF.

The rearrangement links TRBV11-2 to TRBJ2-1; D unclear. Trimming took off 1 base at V and 10 bases at J, with 8 bases between the two ends. Germline loops: CDR1 SGHAT, CDR2 FQNNGV. The CDR3 is made up of 12 amino acids. The CDR3: CASSLVLREQFF. Written as DNA, the CDR3 is TGTGCCAGCAGCTTAGTCCTCAGGGAGCAGTTCTTC.

The gene calls are TRBV5-1 and TRBJ2-1, with 9 bases aligning to TRBD1. The CDR3 totals 15 residues. V dropped 0 bases and J dropped 7; count of bases not matched to a gene: 5. The V gene's germline CDR1 is SGHRS and CDR2 YFSETQ. The CDR3 DNA is TGCGCCAGCAGCTTGGTACAGGGGGCCGGAAATGAGCAGTTCTTC. Translating gives CASSLVQGAGNEQFF.

The V gene is TRBV9, the J gene TRBJ1-1; 7 bases match TRBD1. V was clipped by 0 bases and J by 1 base; unmatched bases: 6. From germline, CDR1 is SGDLS and CDR2 YYNGEE. The CDR3 is made up of 16 amino acids. In DNA, the CDR3 is TGTGCCAGCAGCGTAGTAAAGGACAGGAGGAACACTGAAGCTTTCTTT. This codes for CASSVVKDRRNTEAFF.

This rearrangement joins TRBV27 to TRBJ1-1; tentative D call: TRBD1 (5 bases). Germline V gives CDR1 MNHEY, CDR2 SMNVEV (reference sequence). The CDR3 is 15 residues long. V was pared by 2 bases and J by 0 bases, with 10 bases between. The CDR3 spells CASSLGRGLNTEAFF. CDR3 in DNA: TGTGCCAGCAGTTTAGGTCGGGGGTTGAACACTGAAGCTTTCTTT.

The chain links TRBV11-3 to TRBJ2-1, with a possible D match to TRBD2 (6 bases). Germline CDR1 is SGHNT and CDR2 is YENEEA. The CDR3 runs 14 residues. Between the trimmed V and J ends, which lost 1 base and 7 bases, there was a span of 11 bases. The CDR3: CASSLAGATNEQFF. The DNA for the CDR3 is TGTGCCAGCAGCTTAGCGGGAGCCACGAATGAGCAGTTCTTC.

In its sample, this clone was seen once. The CDR3: CASSFGRGENQPQHF. The CDR3 DNA follows: TGCGCCAGCAGCTTCGGCAGGGGAGAAAATCAGCCCCAGCATTTT. The rearrangement joins TRBV5-1 to TRBJ1-5, with D possibly being TRBD1 (6 bases). Trimming shortened V by 2 bases and J by 4 bases, and 13 bases separated the two germline ends. Germline V lookup: CDR1 SGHRS, CDR2 YFSETQ. This CDR3 comprises 15 residues.

This CDR3 reads CAISETRVSEQYF. In DNA form, the CDR3 reads TGTGCCATCAGTGAGACCAGGGTCAGCGAGCAGTACTTC. The chain has TRBV10-3 and TRBJ2-7; TRBD1 is a possible D gene (5 bases). The CDR3 has 13 amino acids. V lost 2 bases and J 6 bases, leaving 11 bases between the germline ends. The germline V gene has CDR1 ENHRY and CDR2 SYGVKD.

The chain carries TRBV15 and TRBJ2-3; a possible D gene is TRBD1 (6 bases). The CDR3 is made up of 16 amino acids. Germline V gene sequence: CDR1 LNHNV, CDR2 YYDKDF (reference sequence). Trimming pared 3 bases from V and 0 bases from J, leaving 13 bases between. CDR3 protein: CATSRVGGSSTDTQYF. CDR3 DNA: TGTGCCACCAGCAGGGTAGGGGGTTCCAGCACAGATACGCAGTATTTT.

The chain recombines TRBV7-2 with TRBJ2-1; D perhaps matches TRBD2 (6 bases). The CDR3 covers 12 residues. V lost 7 bases to trimming and J lost 9 bases, with 13 bases between them. Germline-derived CDR1 and CDR2 are SGHTA and FQGNSA. The DNA of the CDR3 is TGTGCCAGCACTCAGCGGACTACTGAGCAGTTCTTC. It encodes CASTQRTTEQFF.